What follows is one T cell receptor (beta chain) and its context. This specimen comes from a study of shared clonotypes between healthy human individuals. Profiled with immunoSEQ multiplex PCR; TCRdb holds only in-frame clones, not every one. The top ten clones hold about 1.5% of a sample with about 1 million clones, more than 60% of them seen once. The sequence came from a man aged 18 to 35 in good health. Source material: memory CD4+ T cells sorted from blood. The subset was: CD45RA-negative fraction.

CDR3 in DNA: TGTGCCAGCAGCTTAGGGGAGGCTCAGCCCCAGCATTTT. This translates into CASSLGEAQPQHF. V and J are TRBV7-9 and TRBJ1-5, with D unresolved. The V end lost 1 base, the J end lost 6 bases, and 7 bases lay between the germline ends. The germline V gene has CDR1 SEHNR and CDR2 FQNEAQ (reference sequence). CDR3 length: 13 residues.